The 2 T cell receptor beta chains below come from one sample, sequenced in a study of blood T cell repertoires in COVID-19. The protocol was immunoSEQ multiplex PCR, while the TCRdb copy is restricted to in-frame clones and leaves out a portion. The data show roughly 15,000 clones, around 82% seen once. The sequenced material came from peripheral blood. The receptors originated from a woman between 55 and 75 years old with acute or convalescent COVID-19.

This chain uses TRBV2 with TRBJ2-1; D is perhaps TRBD1 (6 bases). The germline V and J ends were trimmed by 10 bases and 4 bases, with 17 bases remaining between them. This CDR3 contains 14 residues. Germline values: CDR1 SNHLY, CDR2 FYNNEI. CDR3 nucleotide sequence: TGTGCCACCTCACAGGGTAGTAGGTACAATGAGCAGTTCTTC. Translation: CATSQGSRYNEQFF.

The V gene is TRBV2, the J gene TRBJ2-5; no clear D gene. From germline, CDR1 is SNHLY and CDR2 FYNNEI. Trimming left V 7 bases short and J 5 bases short, with 11 bases between. The CDR3 runs 12 residues. CDR3 sequence reads: CASKPRPETQYF. CDR3 DNA sequence: TGTGCCAGCAAGCCGCGCCCGGAGACCCAGTACTTC.